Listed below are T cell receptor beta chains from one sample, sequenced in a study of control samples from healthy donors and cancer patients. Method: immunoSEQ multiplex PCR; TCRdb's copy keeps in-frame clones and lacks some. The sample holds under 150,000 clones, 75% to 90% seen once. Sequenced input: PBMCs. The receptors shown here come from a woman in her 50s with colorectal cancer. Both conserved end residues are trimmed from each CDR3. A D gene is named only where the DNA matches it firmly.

CDR3 protein: ASSSYREETQY
V gene: TRBV27
CDR3 length: 11
J gene: TRBJ2-5
D gene: NA

CDR3 protein: ASRNRGSGTDTQY
V gene: TRBV6-5
CDR3 length: 13
J gene: TRBJ2-3
D gene: NA

CDR3 protein: ASSVDRNTEAF
V gene: TRBV9
CDR3 length: 11
J gene: TRBJ1-1
D gene: NA

CDR3 protein: AWIIARSTDTQY
V gene: TRBV30
CDR3 length: 12
J gene: TRBJ2-3
D gene: NA

CDR3 protein: ASSQDQGNLGYT
V gene: TRBV6-6
CDR3 length: 12
J gene: TRBJ1-2
D gene: NA

CDR3 protein: ASSKSGITDTQY
V gene: TRBV7-2
CDR3 length: 12
J gene: TRBJ2-3
D gene: TRBD2

CDR3 protein: ASSWGTEQSSYEQY
V gene: TRBV5-5
CDR3 length: 14
J gene: TRBJ2-7
D gene: TRBD1

CDR3 protein: ATGQGARETQY
V gene: TRBV24-1
CDR3 length: 11
J gene: TRBJ2-5
D gene: TRBD1

CDR3 protein: ASSPETYEQY
V gene: TRBV18
CDR3 length: 10
J gene: TRBJ2-7
D gene: NA

CDR3 protein: ASSQGFTAYEQY
V gene: TRBV5-6
CDR3 length: 12
J gene: TRBJ2-7
D gene: NA

CDR3 protein: ASRTGTVNQPQH
V gene: TRBV28
CDR3 length: 12
J gene: TRBJ1-5
D gene: TRBD1

CDR3 protein: ASSRGRTGDEQY
V gene: TRBV11-2
CDR3 length: 12
J gene: TRBJ2-7
D gene: TRBD1

CDR3 protein: AISDNGVQETQY
V gene: TRBV10-3
CDR3 length: 12
J gene: TRBJ2-5
D gene: NA

CDR3 protein: AISERSLAALTTNEKLF
V gene: TRBV10-3
CDR3 length: 17
J gene: TRBJ1-4
D gene: NA

CDR3 protein: ASSQEQFTGELF
V gene: TRBV4-1
CDR3 length: 12
J gene: TRBJ2-2
D gene: NA

CDR3 protein: AWTHRGQVAF
V gene: TRBV30
CDR3 length: 10
J gene: TRBJ1-1
D gene: TRBD1

CDR3 protein: ASSPSGETQY
V gene: TRBV28
CDR3 length: 10
J gene: TRBJ2-5
D gene: NA

CDR3 protein: ASSVTVSGGDTGELF
V gene: TRBV9
CDR3 length: 15
J gene: TRBJ2-2
D gene: TRBD2

CDR3 protein: ASSQDSASGNTIY
V gene: TRBV4-1
CDR3 length: 13
J gene: TRBJ1-3
D gene: NA

CDR3 protein: ASRDNYGYT
V gene: TRBV2
CDR3 length: 9
J gene: TRBJ1-2
D gene: NA

CDR3 protein: ASSEGQGAVGYT
V gene: TRBV6-1
CDR3 length: 12
J gene: TRBJ1-2
D gene: TRBD1

CDR3 protein: ASRPTSGRANEQF
V gene: TRBV5-1
CDR3 length: 13
J gene: TRBJ2-1
D gene: TRBD2

CDR3 protein: ASSVLREYEQY
V gene: TRBV7-6
CDR3 length: 11
J gene: TRBJ2-7
D gene: NA

CDR3 protein: ASSYGTATFSTDTQY
V gene: TRBV13
CDR3 length: 15
J gene: TRBJ2-3
D gene: TRBD1

CDR3 protein: ATSDLGGTGELF
V gene: TRBV24-1
CDR3 length: 12
J gene: TRBJ2-2
D gene: NA